The T cell receptor (beta chain) under discussion was sequenced for a study of T cell responses to AZD1222 COVID-19 vaccine. Overall study results and limits: Females outnumbered males among donors, who were mostly white British; clonal diversity was possibly underestimated. Receipt of two AZD1222 doses was followed by a rise in Spike-specific TCR breadth and depth. Sampling captured repertoires only after the peak T cell response. Spike regions recognized by vaccine-associated CD4 TCRs spanned the protein, led by 160-218 and 743-854.

Germline V gives CDR1 MGHDK, CDR2 SYGVNS. The CDR3 is 14 residues long. Unmatched junction bases numbered 5, after V lost 4 bases and J lost 2 bases. Assay: immunoSEQ multiplex PCR; the TCRdb copy retains only in-frame clones and omits some. Found here are about 130,000 clones, roughly 93% of them singletons; the top ten hold around 5%. Remarks on this clone: As yet, its antigen is unknown.

The TCR comes from an adult in good health. This chain uses TRBV25-1 with TRBJ2-7; TRBD2 matches at 7 bases. Sequencing was performed on peripheral blood, taken on day 0 of AZD1222 vaccination. The CDR3 nucleotides read TGTGCCAGCAGTGGTCGGGAGGTCCCCTACGAGCAGTACTTC. As protein: CASSGREVPYEQYF.